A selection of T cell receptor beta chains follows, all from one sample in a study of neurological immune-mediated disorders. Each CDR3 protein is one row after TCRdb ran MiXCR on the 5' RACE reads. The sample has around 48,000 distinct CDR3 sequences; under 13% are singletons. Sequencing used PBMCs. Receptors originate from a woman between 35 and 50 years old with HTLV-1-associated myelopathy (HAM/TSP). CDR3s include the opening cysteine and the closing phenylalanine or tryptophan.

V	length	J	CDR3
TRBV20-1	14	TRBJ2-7	CSARNRDRAHEQYF
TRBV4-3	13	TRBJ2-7	CASSQFRSYEQYF
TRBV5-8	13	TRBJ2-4	CASSPEAKNIQYF
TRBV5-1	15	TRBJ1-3	CASSFSTGSGNTIYF
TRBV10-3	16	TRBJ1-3	CAISEKPWHSGNTIYF
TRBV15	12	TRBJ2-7	CATSRDGDEQYF
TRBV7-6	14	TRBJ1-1	CASSPGEENTEAFF
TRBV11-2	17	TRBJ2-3	CASSPEFSGGGADTQYF
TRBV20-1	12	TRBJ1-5	CSASPGYQPQHF
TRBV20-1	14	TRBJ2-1	CSTYSGDLYNEQFF